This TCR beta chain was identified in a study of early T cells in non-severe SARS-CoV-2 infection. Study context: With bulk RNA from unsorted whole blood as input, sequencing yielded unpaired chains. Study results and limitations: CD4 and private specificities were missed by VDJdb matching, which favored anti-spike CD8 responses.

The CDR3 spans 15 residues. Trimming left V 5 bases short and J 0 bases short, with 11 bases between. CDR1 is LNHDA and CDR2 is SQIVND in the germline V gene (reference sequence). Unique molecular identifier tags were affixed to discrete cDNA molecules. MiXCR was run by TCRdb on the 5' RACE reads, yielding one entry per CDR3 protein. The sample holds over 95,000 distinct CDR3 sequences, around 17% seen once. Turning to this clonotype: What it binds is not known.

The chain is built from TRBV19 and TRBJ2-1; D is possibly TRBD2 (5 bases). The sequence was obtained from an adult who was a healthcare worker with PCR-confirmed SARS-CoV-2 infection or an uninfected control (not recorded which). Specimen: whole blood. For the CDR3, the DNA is TGTGCCAGTAGTCCCAGGAGCGGCTCCTACAATGAGCAGTTCTTC. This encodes CASSPRSGSYNEQFF.